This T cell receptor beta chain was identified in a study of identical twins (dated by TCRdb to about 2016). Regarding the study in general: TCR alpha and beta repertoires from monozygotic twins, unrelated adults of various ages and cord blood were deep-sequenced to test whether fetal clonotypes persist. Replicate twin experiments were performed at different times using different library preparation protocols to rule out contamination. Beyond this particular receptor, the publication reports: The excess sharing between twins in beta out-of-frame sequences was weaker because fewer shared sequences reduced the signal-to-noise ratio. Because the same donors could not be followed over many years, the conclusions depended on cross-sectional statistical analysis. Invariant T cells such as MAIT and iNKT could partly confound zero-insertion analyses, although diverse VJ usage argued against such confounding for most clonotypes. Abundant cord blood beta clonotypes carried fewer insertions; young adult naive repertoires showed a weaker similar trend, while memory repertoires showed none. Compared with coincidental sharing between unrelated individuals, out-of-frame TCR alpha sequences shared between twins showed an excess of sequences with low generation probability. Out-of-frame TCR alpha sharing in monozygotic twins was systematically underestimated by recombination models, whereas sharing between unrelated individuals was in agreement with the recombination models.

Only healthy Caucasian donors were included. Three pairs of female monozygotic twins, all aged 18 to 29 years, were included in the twin cohort. CD4+ and CD8+ T cell populations were isolated with positive isolation kits from Invitrogen. Germline trimming: 0 bases from V, 8 bases from J; junction bases outside gene matches: 4. The CDR3 holds 15 amino acids from the cysteine to the phenylalanine. The retained sequence is limited to the CDR3, 45 bases, with the frame set at the first base. CDR1 and CDR2, per the germline V gene (reference sequence), are LGHDT and YNNKEL. As concerns this clonotype: What antigen it recognizes has not been identified. The input lacks base qualities; no much larger clone sits a single base away.

The protocol used for the library was 5' RACE. Sequencing was performed on an Illumina HiSeq 2000. Template switching introduced a universal primer binding site; the final cDNA contained a unique molecular identifier, enabling accurate counting of TCR cDNA molecules. First-strand cDNA for TCR alpha and beta chains was synthesized from specific primers in the conserved constant-segment region. To control for contamination, every cDNA library carried two barcodes: a SMART-Mk sample barcode plus Illumina barcodes. Two successive PCR steps introduced TruSeq adapter sequences along with Illumina sample barcodes. The Illumina HiSeq platform was used with custom primers to sequence TCR alpha and beta cDNA libraries. The study's own analysis went as follows. MiGEC processed the raw reads to extract unique molecular identifiers, while MiXCR was used to determine the CDR3 positions. For each individual, recombination models were inferred using an EM algorithm with the repgenHMM and IGoR tools. The tcR package in R was used for shared clonotype analysis, with sharing normalized by the product of cloneset sizes. To study raw recombination without the effects of thymic and clonal selection, out-of-frame nonproductive sequences were analyzed. TCRdb handled the public reads itself, with Q25 trimming in fastp and clone calling in MiXCR, and kept productive beta chains. Rows matching on CDR3 protein sequence are summarized as one entry with the most common DNA and genes. The V and J calls reflect TCRdb's pipeline rather than the authors' work. The sample includes about 530,000 distinct CDR3 sequences, with 20% to 25% observed a single time. The biggest ten clones account for around 0.47% of the sample.

The data also belong to a second study, concerning yellow fever vaccine responses in identical twins. Taken from the second paper: The T cell response to vaccination in identical twins was reported by the authors to appear partly convergent and partly personalized. Focusing on identical twins, the study followed the T cell clones that responded to the vaccine, and did so with precision.

The sample was CD4+ T cells sorted from blood. The origin of this receptor is a young woman in good health. This chain joins TRBV3-1 to TRBJ2-1; 10 central nucleotides agree with TRBD2. The DNA sequence reads TGTGCCAGCAGCCAAGAACTAGCGGGGCGCGATGAGCAGTTCTTC. Translated, it gives CASSQELAGRDEQFF.